The T cell receptor (beta chain) under discussion was sequenced for a study of shared clonotypes between healthy human individuals. General study points: Clonotype sharing among the donors was expected to vary with sequencing depth. Naive subsets generally exceeded memory subsets in estimated richness.

Only in-frame clones appear in the TCRdb table, and some are missing; sequencing was by immunoSEQ multiplex PCR. This table has 2,500,000 or so clones, 90% to 95% appearing once. Comments on this clone: Its specificity is unknown.

Every donor was a Caucasian adult from Nashville, Tennessee. Looked up from germline, CDR1 is LNHDA and CDR2 is SQIVND (reference sequence). V lost 4 bases and J 5 bases, leaving 11 bases between the germline ends. This CDR3 region has 13 residues. Material: naive CD4+ T cells sorted from blood. Subset indicated: CD45RA+ positively selected. The chain employs TRBV19 and TRBJ2-5; D possibly corresponds to TRBD1 (5 bases). The sequence was obtained from a man aged 18-30 years in good health. CDR3 nucleotide sequence: TGTGCCAGTAGTAAACAGGTTCTGGAGACCCAGTACTTC. This translates into CASSKQVLETQYF.